The present TCR beta chain was sequenced within a study of OX40 agonist ivuxolimab in advanced cancers. Study information: It was ivuxolimab, an agonistic anti-OX40 (CD134) antibody, that patients were treated with. Patients assigned to dose escalation were diagnosed with hepatocellular carcinoma, melanoma, renal cell or head and neck cancer. Previous treatment with anti-PD-1, anti-PD-L1 or anti-CTLA-4 therapy was allowed; 35% to 50% had received some. Study observations and caveats: Blood T cells, both CD4+ and CD8+, expanded clonally by week 6 at 0.1 to 3.0 mg/kg.

Measured with immunoSEQ multiplex PCR; TCRdb has only the in-frame clones, and not every one. The sample lists fewer than 70,000 clones; roughly 80% were seen once. Germline values: CDR1 SGHRS, CDR2 YFSETQ. The CDR3 covers 9 residues. Trimming took 9 bases from V and 2 from J, leaving 3 bases between them. A remark on this clone: The antigen is unknown.

The source of this sequence is an adult with an advanced solid tumor such as melanoma, head and neck, liver or kidney cancer. This chain uses TRBV5-1 with TRBJ2-7; D gene ambiguous. Sequencing used CD4+ or CD8+ T cells sorted from blood, obtained in a trial of the OX40 agonist ivuxolimab. CDR3 in DNA: TGCGCCACCCCCTACGAGCAGTACTTC. Its protein product is CATPYEQYF.